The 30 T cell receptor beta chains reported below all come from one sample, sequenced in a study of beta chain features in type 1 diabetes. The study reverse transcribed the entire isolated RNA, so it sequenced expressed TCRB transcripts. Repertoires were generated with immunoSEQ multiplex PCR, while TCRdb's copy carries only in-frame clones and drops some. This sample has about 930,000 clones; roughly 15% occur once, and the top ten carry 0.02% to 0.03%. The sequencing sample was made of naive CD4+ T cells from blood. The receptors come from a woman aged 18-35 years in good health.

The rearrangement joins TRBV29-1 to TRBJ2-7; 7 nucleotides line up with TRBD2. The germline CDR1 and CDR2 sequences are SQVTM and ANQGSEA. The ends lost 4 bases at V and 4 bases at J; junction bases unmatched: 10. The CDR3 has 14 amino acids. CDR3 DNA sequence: TGCAGCGTTGGCCCCGGGACTAATTTGTACGAGCAGTACTTC. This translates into CSVGPGTNLYEQYF.

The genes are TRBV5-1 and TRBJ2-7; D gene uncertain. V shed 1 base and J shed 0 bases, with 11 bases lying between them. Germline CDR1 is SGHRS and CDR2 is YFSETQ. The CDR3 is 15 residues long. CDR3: CASSLSISLSYEQYF. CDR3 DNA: TGCGCCAGCAGCTTGTCGATTAGCCTCTCCTACGAGCAGTACTTC.

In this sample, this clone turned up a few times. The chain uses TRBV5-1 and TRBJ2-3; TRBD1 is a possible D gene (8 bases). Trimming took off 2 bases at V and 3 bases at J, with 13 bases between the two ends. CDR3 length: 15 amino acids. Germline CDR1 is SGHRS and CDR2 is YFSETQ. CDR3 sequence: CASSFGQGGTDTQYF. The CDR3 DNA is TGCGCCAGCAGCTTTGGACAGGGAGGGACAGATACGCAGTATTTT.

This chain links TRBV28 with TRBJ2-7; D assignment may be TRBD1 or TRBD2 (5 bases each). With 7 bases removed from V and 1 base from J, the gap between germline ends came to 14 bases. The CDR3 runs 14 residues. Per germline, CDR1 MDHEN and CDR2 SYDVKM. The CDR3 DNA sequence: TGTGCCAGCACCCCTCCGGGGCTTTCCTACGAGCAGTACTTC. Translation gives CASTPPGLSYEQYF.

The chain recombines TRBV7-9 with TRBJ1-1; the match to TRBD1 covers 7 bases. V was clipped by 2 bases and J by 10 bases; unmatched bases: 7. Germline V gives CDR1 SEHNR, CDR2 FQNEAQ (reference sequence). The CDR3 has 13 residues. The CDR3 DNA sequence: TGTGCCAGCAGCTTAAGCGACAGGGTAGGAGCTTTCTTT. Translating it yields CASSLSDRVGAFF.

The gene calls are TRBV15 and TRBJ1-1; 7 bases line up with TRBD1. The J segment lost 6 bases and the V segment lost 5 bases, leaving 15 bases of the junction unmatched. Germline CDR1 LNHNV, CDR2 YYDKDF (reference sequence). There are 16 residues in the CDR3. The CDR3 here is CATSVNRGSVGAEAFF. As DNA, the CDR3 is TGTGCCACCAGCGTAAACAGGGGCTCCGTTGGGGCTGAAGCTTTCTTT.

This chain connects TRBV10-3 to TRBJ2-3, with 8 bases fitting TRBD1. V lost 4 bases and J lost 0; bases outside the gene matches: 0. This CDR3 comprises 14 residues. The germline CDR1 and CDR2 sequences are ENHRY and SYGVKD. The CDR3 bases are TGTGCCATCAGTGGACAGGGGAGCACAGATACGCAGTATTTT. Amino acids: CAISGQGSTDTQYF.

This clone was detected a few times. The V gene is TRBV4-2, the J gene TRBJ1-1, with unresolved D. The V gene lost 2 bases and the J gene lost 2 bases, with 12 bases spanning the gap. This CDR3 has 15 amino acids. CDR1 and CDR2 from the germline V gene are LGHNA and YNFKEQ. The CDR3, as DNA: TGTGCCAGCAGCCAAAGGGCAGGATTTAACACTGAAGCTTTCTTT. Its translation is CASSQRAGFNTEAFF.

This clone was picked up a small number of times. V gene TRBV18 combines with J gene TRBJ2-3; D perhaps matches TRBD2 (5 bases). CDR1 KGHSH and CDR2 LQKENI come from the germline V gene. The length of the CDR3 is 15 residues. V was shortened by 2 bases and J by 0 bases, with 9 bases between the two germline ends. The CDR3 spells CASSPSRTSTDTQYF. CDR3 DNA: TGTGCCAGCTCACCAAGTCGGACTAGCACAGATACGCAGTATTTT.

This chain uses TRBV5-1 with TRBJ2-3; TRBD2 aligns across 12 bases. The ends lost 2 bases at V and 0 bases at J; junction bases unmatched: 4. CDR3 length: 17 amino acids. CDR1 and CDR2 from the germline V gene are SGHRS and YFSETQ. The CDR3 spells CASSFGGLAGSTDTQYF. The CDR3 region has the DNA TGCGCCAGCAGCTTTGGCGGACTAGCGGGAAGCACAGATACGCAGTATTTT.

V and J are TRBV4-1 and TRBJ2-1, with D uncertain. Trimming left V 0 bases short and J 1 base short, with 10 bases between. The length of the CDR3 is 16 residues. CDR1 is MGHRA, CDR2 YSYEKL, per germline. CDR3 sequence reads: CASSQDPPGSYNEQFF. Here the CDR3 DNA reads TGCGCCAGCAGCCAAGATCCACCTGGGTCCTACAATGAGCAGTTCTTC.

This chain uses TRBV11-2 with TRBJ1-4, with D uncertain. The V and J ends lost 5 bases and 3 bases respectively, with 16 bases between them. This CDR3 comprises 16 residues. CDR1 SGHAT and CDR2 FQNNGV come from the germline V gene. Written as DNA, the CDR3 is TGTGCCAGCAGCCGTTTCCAAGGCGTTGCTAATGAAAAACTGTTTTTT. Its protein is CASSRFQGVANEKLFF.

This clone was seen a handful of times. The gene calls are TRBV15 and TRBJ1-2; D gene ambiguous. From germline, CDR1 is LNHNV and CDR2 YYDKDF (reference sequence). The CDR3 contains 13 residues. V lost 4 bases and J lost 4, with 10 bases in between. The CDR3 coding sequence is TGTGCCACCAGCATTCAGAAAGGCTATGGCTACACCTTC. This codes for CATSIQKGYGYTF.

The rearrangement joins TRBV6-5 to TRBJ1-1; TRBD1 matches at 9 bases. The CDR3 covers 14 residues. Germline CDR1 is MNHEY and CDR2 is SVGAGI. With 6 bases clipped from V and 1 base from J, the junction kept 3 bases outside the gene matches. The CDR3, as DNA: TGTGCCAGCAGCCGACAGGGGGGGAACACTGAAGCTTTCTTT. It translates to CASSRQGGNTEAFF.

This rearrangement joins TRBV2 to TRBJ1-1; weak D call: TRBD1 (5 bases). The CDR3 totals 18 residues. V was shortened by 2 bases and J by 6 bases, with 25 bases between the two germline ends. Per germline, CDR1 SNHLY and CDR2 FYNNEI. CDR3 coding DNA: TGTGCCAGCAGTGAATTTTCGGCAGGGTCCGGGTTCTTCCCTGAAGCTTTCTTT. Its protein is CASSEFSAGSGFFPEAFF.

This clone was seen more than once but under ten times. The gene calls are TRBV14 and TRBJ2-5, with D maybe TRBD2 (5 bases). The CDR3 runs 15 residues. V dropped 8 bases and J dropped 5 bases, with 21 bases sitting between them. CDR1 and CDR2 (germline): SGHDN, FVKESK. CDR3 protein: CASSRTPNGRETQYF. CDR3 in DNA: TGTGCCAGCTCGCGGACTCCCAATGGGCGGGAGACCCAGTACTTC.

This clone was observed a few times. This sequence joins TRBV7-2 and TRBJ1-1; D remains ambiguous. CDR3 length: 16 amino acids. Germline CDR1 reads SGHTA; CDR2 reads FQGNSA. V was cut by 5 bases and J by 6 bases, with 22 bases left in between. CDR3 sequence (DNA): TGTGCCAGCAGCAGGGAGGTGAGTCCCAGAACGTCTGAAGCTTTCTTT. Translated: CASSREVSPRTSEAFF.

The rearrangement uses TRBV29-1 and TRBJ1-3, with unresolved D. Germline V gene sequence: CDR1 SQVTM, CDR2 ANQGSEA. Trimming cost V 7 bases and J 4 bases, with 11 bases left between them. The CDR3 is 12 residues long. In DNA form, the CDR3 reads TGCAGCGGAGGTTTCCCCGGAAACACCATATATTTT. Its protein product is CSGGFPGNTIYF.

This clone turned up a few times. CDR3 loop: CASSLALGLAGQETQYF. CDR3 coding DNA: TGTGCCAGCAGCTTAGCGTTAGGACTAGCGGGACAAGAGACCCAGTACTTC. The chain has TRBV7-9 and TRBJ2-5; 12 bases match TRBD2. J was trimmed by 2 bases and V by 0 bases; bases with no gene match: 4. The germline V gene has CDR1 SEHNR and CDR2 FQNEAQ (reference sequence). CDR3 size: 17 residues.

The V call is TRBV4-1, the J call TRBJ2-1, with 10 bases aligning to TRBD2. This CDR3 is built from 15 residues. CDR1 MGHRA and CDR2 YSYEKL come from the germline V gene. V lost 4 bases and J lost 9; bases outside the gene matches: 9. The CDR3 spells CASSPSSGRSAEQFF. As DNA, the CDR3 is TGCGCCAGCAGCCCGTCTAGCGGGAGATCCGCTGAGCAGTTCTTC.

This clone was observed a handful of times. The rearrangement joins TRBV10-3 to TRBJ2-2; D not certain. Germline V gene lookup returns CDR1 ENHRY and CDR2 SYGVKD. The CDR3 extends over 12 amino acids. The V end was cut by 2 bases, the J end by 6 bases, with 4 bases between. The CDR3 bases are TGTGCCATCAGTGAGGTGGCCGGGGAGCTGTTTTTT. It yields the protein CAISEVAGELFF.

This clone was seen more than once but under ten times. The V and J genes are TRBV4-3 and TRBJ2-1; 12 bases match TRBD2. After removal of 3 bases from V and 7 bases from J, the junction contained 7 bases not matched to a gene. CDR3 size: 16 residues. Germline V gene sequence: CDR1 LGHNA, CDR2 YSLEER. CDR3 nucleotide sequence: TGCGCCAGCAGCCATCTCATCGGACTAGCGGGAAATGAGCAGTTCTTC. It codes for CASSHLIGLAGNEQFF.

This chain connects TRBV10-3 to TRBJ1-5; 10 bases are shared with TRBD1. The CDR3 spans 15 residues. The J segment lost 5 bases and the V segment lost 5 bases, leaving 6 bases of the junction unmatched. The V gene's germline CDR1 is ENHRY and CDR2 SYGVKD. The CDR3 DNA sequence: TGTGCCATCAGTTCGGGACAGGGGATTGATCAGCCCCAGCATTTT. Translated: CAISSGQGIDQPQHF.

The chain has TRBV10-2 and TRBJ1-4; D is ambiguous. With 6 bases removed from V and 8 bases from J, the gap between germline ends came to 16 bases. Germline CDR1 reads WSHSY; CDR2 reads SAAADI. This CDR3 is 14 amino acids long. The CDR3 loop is CASREQAAREKLFF. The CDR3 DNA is TGCGCCAGCAGGGAGCAAGCTGCGCGCGAAAAACTGTTTTTT.

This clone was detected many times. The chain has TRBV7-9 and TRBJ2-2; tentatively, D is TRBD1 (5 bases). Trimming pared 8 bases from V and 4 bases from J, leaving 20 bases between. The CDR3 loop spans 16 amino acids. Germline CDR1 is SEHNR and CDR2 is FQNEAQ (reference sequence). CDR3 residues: CASPPSGHLPTGELFF. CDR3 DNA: TGTGCCAGCCCGCCTTCTGGACATCTTCCCACCGGGGAGCTGTTTTTT.

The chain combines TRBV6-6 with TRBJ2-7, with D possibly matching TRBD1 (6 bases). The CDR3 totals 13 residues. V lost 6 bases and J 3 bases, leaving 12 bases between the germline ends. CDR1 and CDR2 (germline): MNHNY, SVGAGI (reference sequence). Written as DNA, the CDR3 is TGTGCCAGCAGCAAACAACAGGGCTACGAGCAGTACTTC. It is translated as CASSKQQGYEQYF.

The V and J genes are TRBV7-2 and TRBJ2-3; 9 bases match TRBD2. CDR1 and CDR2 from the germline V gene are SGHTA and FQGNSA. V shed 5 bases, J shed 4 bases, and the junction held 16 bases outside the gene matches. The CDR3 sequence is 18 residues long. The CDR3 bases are TGTGCCAGCAGCCCCCGGGCGGCGGGAGGGCCGGGAGCAGATACGCAGTATTTT. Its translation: CASSPRAAGGPGADTQYF.

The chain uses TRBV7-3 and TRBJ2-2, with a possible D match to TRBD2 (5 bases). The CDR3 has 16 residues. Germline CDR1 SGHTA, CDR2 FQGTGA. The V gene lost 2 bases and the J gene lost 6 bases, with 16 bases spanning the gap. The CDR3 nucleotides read TGTGCCAGCAGCTTAGGCCCCCCGGCGGGTCCCGGGGAGCTGTTTTTT. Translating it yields CASSLGPPAGPGELFF.

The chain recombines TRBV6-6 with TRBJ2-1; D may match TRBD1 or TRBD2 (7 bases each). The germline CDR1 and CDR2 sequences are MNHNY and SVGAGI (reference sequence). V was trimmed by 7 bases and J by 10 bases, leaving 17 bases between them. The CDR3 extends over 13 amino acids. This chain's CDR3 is CASTNQGGTEQFF. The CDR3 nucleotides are TGTGCCAGCACCAATCAGGGGGGGACAGAGCAGTTCTTC.

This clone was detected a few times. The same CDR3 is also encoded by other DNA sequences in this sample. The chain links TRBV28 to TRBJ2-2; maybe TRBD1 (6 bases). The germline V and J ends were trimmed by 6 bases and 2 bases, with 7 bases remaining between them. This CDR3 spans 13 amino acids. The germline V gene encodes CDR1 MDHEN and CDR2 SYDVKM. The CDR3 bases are TGTGCCAGCAGGGGGGCAAACACCGGGGAGCTGTTTTTT. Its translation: CASRGANTGELFF.